The 32 T cell receptor beta chains listed next were all sequenced from one sample in a study of T cells after yellow fever vaccination. Via MiXCR, TCRdb re-called the 5' RACE reads, giving one row per CDR3 protein. The sample comprises about 400,000 distinct CDR3 sequences, around 6.4% of which are singletons, and approximately 15% rests with the top ten. Sequencing was performed on PBMCs, taken 5 days after the yellow fever booster vaccination. The receptors here all came from a man younger than 40 who received the YFV17D yellow fever vaccine.

This clonotype showed up just a few times. The J gene is TRBJ2-1, the V gene TRBV18; 12 nucleotides line up with TRBD2. Per the germline V gene, CDR1 is KGHSH and CDR2 is LQKENI. Trimming removed 2 bases from V and 10 bases from J; junction bases left unmatched: 0. The CDR3 is 13 amino acids. The CDR3 DNA is TGTGCCAGCTCACCAGGACTAGCGGGGGAGCAGTTCTTC. Encoded protein: CASSPGLAGEQFF.

This clonotype has just a few counts. This chain joins TRBV7-2 and TRBJ2-3; D unresolved. Germline CDR1 reads SGHTA; CDR2 reads FQGNSA. The CDR3 spans 12 residues. V was trimmed by 4 bases and J by 4 bases, leaving 6 bases between them. CDR3 sequence: CASSSIPDTQYF. CDR3 coding DNA: TGTGCCAGCAGCTCTATCCCAGATACGCAGTATTTT.

The sample holds a few counts of this clonotype. The genes are TRBV9 and TRBJ2-3, with D hard to call. The CDR3 spans 14 residues. Germline loops: CDR1 SGDLS, CDR2 YYNGEE. The V end lost 0 bases, the J end lost 5 bases, and 10 bases lay between the germline ends. CDR3 in amino acids: CASSVEARIDTQYF. The CDR3 region has the DNA TGTGCCAGCAGCGTAGAGGCGCGCATAGATACGCAGTATTTT.

The chain combines TRBV28 with TRBJ2-2; unclear D gene. Germline CDR1 reads MDHEN; CDR2 reads SYDVKM. CDR3 length: 11 amino acids. With 6 bases removed from V and 8 bases from J, the gap between germline ends came to 7 bases. The CDR3 protein is CASRDRGELFF. The CDR3 DNA reads TGTGCCAGCAGGGATAGGGGGGAGCTGTTTTTT.

This clonotype has just one count. The chain uses TRBV7-9 and TRBJ2-2; TRBD2 matches 7 bases. The V and J ends lost 3 bases and 17 bases, in that order; junction bases with no gene match: 24. Germline values: CDR1 SEHNR, CDR2 FQNEAQ (reference sequence). CDR3 length: 17 residues. CDR3 loop: CASSFHSGLPLRGEIFF. CDR3 DNA: TGTGCCAGCAGCTTCCACTCGGGACTTCCCCTTCGGGGGGAGATTTTTTTT.

The rearrangement joins TRBV3-1 to TRBJ2-7; 11 bases match TRBD2. Germline assignment: CDR1 LGHDT and CDR2 YNNKEL (reference sequence). Unmatched junction bases numbered 13, after V lost 4 bases and J lost 2 bases. The CDR3 runs to 18 residues. The CDR3 spells CASSPILPGTSGTYEQYF. The CDR3 nucleotides are TGTGCCAGCAGCCCCATTCTACCCGGGACTAGCGGAACCTACGAGCAGTACTTC.

The gene calls are TRBV27 and TRBJ2-7; D perhaps matches TRBD1 (6 bases). With 7 bases removed from V and 4 bases from J, the gap between germline ends came to 17 bases. Germline assignment: CDR1 MNHEY and CDR2 SMNVEV (reference sequence). This CDR3 comprises 14 residues. CDR3: CASKISGTCYEQYF. CDR3 in DNA: TGTGCCAGCAAAATTTCCGGGACATGTTACGAGCAGTACTTC.

The chain is built from TRBV10-3 and TRBJ2-7, with D tentatively TRBD2 (5 bases). Germline values: CDR1 ENHRY, CDR2 SYGVKD. This CDR3 comprises 13 residues. With 3 bases removed from V and 0 bases from J, the gap between germline ends came to 6 bases. The CDR3 coding sequence is TGTGCCATCAGTGAAGAGGGCTCCTACGAGCAGTACTTC. It translates to CAISEEGSYEQYF.

The gene calls are TRBV29-1 and TRBJ2-7; tentative D call: TRBD2 (5 bases). V lost 0 bases and J lost 7, with 13 bases in between. This CDR3 region has 13 residues. The germline gives CDR1 SQVTM, CDR2 ANQGSEA. The CDR3 sequence is CSVEDGGRVEQYF. CDR3 DNA sequence: TGCAGCGTTGAAGATGGAGGTCGGGTGGAGCAGTACTTC.

This clonotype was observed a few times. A junction boundary mismatches the germline segment, possibly from a read error. CDR3 sequence: CASSALAISHNEQFF. CDR3 DNA sequence: TGTGCCAGCAGCGCACTAGCGATCTCCCACAATGAGCAGTTCTTC. The chain carries TRBV7-2 and TRBJ2-1, with 7 bases aligning to TRBD2. This CDR3 has 15 residues. Germline V gene lookup returns CDR1 SGHTA and CDR2 FQGNSA.

This clonotype was counted only a few times. The chain links TRBV7-2 to TRBJ2-1, with TRBD2 as a possible D gene (5 bases). Germline values: CDR1 SGHTA, CDR2 FQGNSA. The CDR3 is made up of 14 amino acids. Trimming took off 6 bases at V and 0 bases at J, with 9 bases between the two ends. CDR3 sequence reads: CASRGLRSYNEQFF. The CDR3 DNA reads TGTGCCAGCAGAGGACTCCGCTCCTACAATGAGCAGTTCTTC.

This clonotype was counted between two and nine times. The chain links TRBV5-1 to TRBJ2-1; 10 nucleotides match TRBD2. The CDR3 has 16 residues. CDR1 is SGHRS, CDR2 YFSETQ, per germline. J gave up 4 bases and V 2 bases, and 6 bases lay outside the gene matches. The CDR3 region has the DNA TGCGCCAGCAGCTTTGGAGTAGCGGGAGGTTACAATGAGCAGTTCTTC. This gives the protein CASSFGVAGGYNEQFF.

This chain uses TRBV7-2 with TRBJ2-7; a weak D match, TRBD1 (5 bases). Trimming left V 5 bases short and J 4 bases short, with 12 bases between. Germline V CDR1 and CDR2: SGHTA, FQGNSA. CDR3 size: 13 residues. CDR3 sequence reads: CASSTRQLYEQYF. The CDR3 bases are TGTGCCAGCAGCACCCGACAGTTATACGAGCAGTACTTC.

The chain couples TRBV15 to TRBJ2-5, with no clear D. The CDR3 covers 12 residues. Trimming pared 5 bases from V and 3 bases from J, leaving 7 bases between. Germline CDR1 LNHNV, CDR2 YYDKDF (reference sequence). CDR3 DNA sequence: TGTGCCACCAGCGTCCGGGAAGAGACCCAGTACTTC. It translates to CATSVREETQYF.

The V and J genes are TRBV19 and TRBJ2-3; the D gene is possibly TRBD2 (6 bases). CDR3 length: 13 residues. CDR1 LNHDA and CDR2 SQIVND come from the germline V gene (reference sequence). V was pared by 7 bases and J by 0 bases, with 8 bases between. The CDR3 sequence is CASTSGSTDTQYF. The CDR3 DNA sequence: TGTGCCAGTACCAGCGGGAGCACAGATACGCAGTATTTT.

A word on this clonotype: Being one base from a much bigger clone, this may be a read error. The chain uses TRBV28 and TRBJ1-2; D unclear. Germline CDR1 MDHEN, CDR2 SYDVKM. The CDR3 runs 13 residues. The CDR3 coding sequence is TGTGCCAGCTGTTTATCCATCCACTATGGCTACACCTTC. This gives the protein CASCLSIHYGYTF.

At least ten counts were recorded for this clonotype. The rearrangement links TRBV4-3 to TRBJ2-7; 10 bases fit TRBD2. Germline values: CDR1 LGHNA, CDR2 YSLEER. Germline trimming cut 2 bases from V and 2 bases from J; bases unmatched to any gene: 6. This CDR3 is 16 amino acids long. The CDR3 DNA reads as TGCGCCAGCAGCCAAAGTAGAGCGGGAGGGACCTACGAGCAGTACTTC. Encoded protein: CASSQSRAGGTYEQYF.

There are many counts of this clonotype. This sequence joins TRBV7-9 and TRBJ2-3; TRBD2 matches at 12 bases. With V trimmed by 4 bases and J by 7 bases, 9 bases remained unmatched. Germline V gene sequence: CDR1 SEHNR, CDR2 FQNEAQ (reference sequence). This CDR3 spans 16 amino acids. This chain's CDR3 is CASSSRTSGISNTQYF. CDR3 DNA sequence: TGTGCCAGCAGCTCCAGGACTAGCGGGATTTCAAATACGCAGTATTTT.

This clonotype was found many times. The J gene is TRBJ2-2, the V gene TRBV5-1; the D is unclear. Trimming removed 0 bases from V and 4 bases from J, with 7 bases in between. Germline CDR1 reads SGHRS; CDR2 reads YFSETQ. The CDR3 consists of 14 residues. DNA of the CDR3: TGCGCCAGCAGCTTGGTAGGGTCCACCGGGGAGCTGTTTTTT. Its protein is CASSLVGSTGELFF. Based on the CDR3 plus reference TRBV5-1 and TRBJ2-2, the full variable domain is KAGVTQTPRYLIKTRGQQVTLSCSPISGHRSVSWYQQTPGQGLQFLFEYFSETQRNKGNFPGRFSGRQFSNSRSEMNVSTLELGDSALYLCASSLVGSTGELFFGEGSRLTVL.

This clonotype occurred a few times. V is TRBV7-9 and J is TRBJ2-3; weak D call: TRBD2 (6 bases). The CDR3 covers 17 residues. V lost 2 bases and J lost 2, with 17 bases in between. Germline V gives CDR1 SEHNR, CDR2 FQNEAQ (reference sequence). CDR3 region: CASSLSFGRWATDTQYF. DNA for the CDR3: TGTGCCAGCAGCTTATCCTTTGGGAGGTGGGCCACAGATACGCAGTATTTT.

In this sample, this clonotype turned up many times. V gene TRBV5-4 combines with J gene TRBJ2-1; 9 bases agree with TRBD2. Germline CDR1 reads SGHNT; CDR2 reads YYREEE (reference sequence). The CDR3 contains 15 residues. V trimming: 4 bases; J trimming: 1 base; junction bases outside the gene matches: 3. CDR3 amino acids: CASSATSGSYNEQFF. CDR3 nucleotide sequence: TGTGCCAGCAGCGCGACTAGCGGTTCCTACAATGAGCAGTTCTTC.

The DNA for the CDR3 is TGTGCCAGTAGTATAGCGTGGCTAGCGGGAGGAAATTACAATGAGCAGTTCTTC. Translated: CASSIAWLAGGNYNEQFF. The chain recombines TRBV19 with TRBJ2-1, with 11 bases that match TRBD2. Germline V lookup: CDR1 LNHDA, CDR2 SQIVND (reference sequence). The CDR3 spans 18 residues. With 1 base clipped from V and 4 bases from J, the junction kept 9 bases outside the gene matches.

This clonotype has just a few counts. This chain joins TRBV5-4 and TRBJ2-1; D could derive from TRBD1 or TRBD2 (6 bases each). Germline CDR1 and CDR2: SGHNT and YYREEE (reference sequence). The CDR3 is 13 amino acids. V was cut by 1 base and J by 6 bases, with 8 bases left in between. CDR3 loop: CASSLWGANEQFF. For the CDR3, the DNA is TGTGCCAGCAGCTTGTGGGGGGCCAATGAGCAGTTCTTC.

The table lists this clonotype with many counts. V and J are TRBV6-5 and TRBJ2-3; possible D gene TRBD1, 5 bases. Looked up from germline, CDR1 is MNHEY and CDR2 is SVGAGI. Trimming stripped 0 bases from V and 1 base from J, with 8 bases between. This CDR3 has 15 amino acids. DNA of the CDR3: TGTGCCAGCAGTTACTCCAGGGCCCGCACAGATACGCAGTATTTT. Translation gives CASSYSRARTDTQYF.

The V gene is TRBV28, the J gene TRBJ2-1; no clear D. V was cut by 3 bases and J by 11 bases, with 11 bases left in between. The CDR3 totals 12 residues. Germline V CDR1 and CDR2: MDHEN, SYDVKM. The CDR3, as DNA: TGTGCCAGCAGTTTCTTATCTAAACAGCAGTTCTTC. Amino acid sequence: CASSFLSKQQFF.

The sample holds a few counts of this clonotype. This chain joins TRBV12-3 or TRBV12-4 and TRBJ2-7; no reliable D call. The CDR3 consists of 13 residues. V lost 3 bases and J lost 2, with 8 bases in between. The chain's CDR3 is CASSFGRAYEQYF. The DNA of the CDR3 is TGTGCCAGCAGTTTCGGACGGGCCTACGAGCAGTACTTC.

The table lists this clonotype with many counts. The chain recombines TRBV20-1 with TRBJ2-1, with D tentatively TRBD2 (6 bases). The CDR3 totals 15 residues. The V gene lost 0 bases and the J gene lost 8 bases, with 17 bases spanning the gap. CDR1 and CDR2 (germline): DFQATT, SNEGSKA (reference sequence). The CDR3 coding sequence is TGCAGTGCTAGAGATGGGACCACTAGCAAGCATGAGCAGTTCTTC. This gives the protein CSARDGTTSKHEQFF.

Ten or more counts support this clonotype. The rearrangement links TRBV4-3 to TRBJ2-1, with no clear D. Germline loops: CDR1 LGHNA, CDR2 YSLEER. This CDR3 spans 11 amino acids. V gave up 3 bases and J gave up 9 bases, with 6 bases separating them. The CDR3 protein is CASSQTAEQFF. CDR3 bases: TGCGCCAGCAGCCAGACGGCTGAGCAGTTCTTC.

In its sample, this clonotype was seen many times. This rearrangement joins TRBV7-2 to TRBJ2-7, with TRBD2 matching 7 bases. Germline CDR1 and CDR2: SGHTA and FQGNSA. J gave up 3 bases and V 4 bases, and 6 bases lay outside the gene matches. The CDR3 sequence is 14 residues long. CDR3 sequence: CASSSASGYYEQYF. The DNA of the CDR3 is TGTGCCAGCAGCTCGGCTAGCGGCTACTACGAGCAGTACTTC.

This clonotype has just a few counts. V gene TRBV13 combines with J gene TRBJ2-5; a possible D gene is TRBD1 (6 bases). The CDR3 sequence is 13 residues long. The germline V gene has CDR1 PRHDT and CDR2 FYEKMQ (reference sequence). V lost 0 bases, J lost 7 bases, and 9 bases lay in between. CDR3 nucleotide sequence: TGTGCCAGCAGCTTAGGGACAGGTTTGACCCAGTACTTC. This gives the protein CASSLGTGLTQYF. Full variable domain (remainder filled in from reference TRBV13 and TRBJ2-5): AAGVIQSPRHLIKEKRETATLKCYPIPRHDTVYWYQQGPGQDPQFLISFYEKMQSDKGSIPDRFSAQQFSDYHSELNMSSLELGDSALYFCASSLGTGLTQYFGPGTRLLVL.

This clonotype was observed at least ten times. This rearrangement joins TRBV10-3 to TRBJ2-6, with 7 bases identical to TRBD1. Unmatched junction bases numbered 4, after V lost 3 bases and J lost 8 bases. The germline V gene has CDR1 ENHRY and CDR2 SYGVKD. The CDR3 extends over 14 amino acids. This chain's CDR3 is CAISETGESNVLTF. The DNA for the CDR3 is TGTGCCATCAGTGAAACAGGGGAATCCAACGTCCTGACTTTC.

This clonotype was counted many times. The chain couples TRBV10-3 to TRBJ1-5; the D is unclear. Germline CDR1 ENHRY, CDR2 SYGVKD. With 0 bases removed from V and 6 bases from J, the gap between germline ends came to 6 bases. This CDR3 contains 13 residues. The CDR3 spells CAISESMGQPQHF. Written as DNA, the CDR3 is TGTGCCATCAGTGAGTCGATGGGTCAGCCCCAGCATTTT.